The clone carrying this TCR beta chain was seen a few times. Antigen: not known. TCRdb itself ran the RT-PCR reads through MiXCR, one entry per CDR3 protein. This table has more than 700,000 distinct CDR3 sequences, approximately 22% appearing once. These data come from a study of response to subunit inactivated influenza vaccine. Overall study findings and caveats: Authors proposed each seasonal influenza vaccination draws in few new T cells.

Here the sequenced sample was PBMCs from blood, taken 5 days after vaccination. The sequence was collected from a man in his forties or fifties who received an inactivated influenza vaccine.

The CDR3 sequence: CASSFSAGVGYEQYF. In nucleotides, the CDR3 is TGTGCCAGCAGTTTTTCGGCAGGGGTTGGCTACGAGCAGTACTTC. V usage is TRBV12-3 or TRBV12-4 and J usage is TRBJ2-7; D might be TRBD1 (6 bases). Trimming shortened V by 3 bases and J by 3 bases, and 15 bases separated the two germline ends. The CDR3 spans 15 residues.